The entry that follows covers one TCR beta chain sequence. These data originate in a study of blood T cell repertoires in COVID-19. Looking at the study overall: From T cells, B-cell-depleted T cells, or PBMCs came the material, which was cDNA or gDNA.

Germline V CDR1 and CDR2: SGHNT, YYREEE (reference sequence). Trimming stripped 0 bases from V and 3 bases from J, with 6 bases between. There are 13 residues in the CDR3. Original analysis: Scientists estimated how many nucleated cells there were by amplifying reference gene primers. Profiling relied on immunoSEQ multiplex PCR, and the TCRdb table lists in-frame clones only, not all of them. That table is the source of V, J and clone size, and D and trimming were worked out from the DNA. Seen here are more than 150,000 clones, around nine tenths observed once, and the top ten hold less than 3.5%. This TCR came from a middle-aged man with active or convalescent COVID-19. Input material: peripheral blood. The V call is TRBV5-4, the J call TRBJ2-5; D is uncertain. As DNA, the CDR3 is TGTGCCAGCAGCTTGGACATCAAAGAGACCCAGTACTTC. Its protein product is CASSLDIKETQYF.